Below, one TCR beta chain is given with its context. Germline CDR1 is SEHNR and CDR2 is FQNEAQ (reference sequence). The V segment lost 4 bases and the J segment 2 bases; nucleotides outside the gene matches: 1. The CDR3 contains 13 residues. This sample is drawn from a study of cytotoxic CD8 clonotypes in ibrutinib-treated CLL. Using immunoSEQ multiplex PCR, the repertoire was profiled, and TCRdb retains in-frame clones only, with some absent. Seen here are 20,000 to 30,000 clones, about 69% observed once, and the top ten hold under 50%. The input for sequencing was PBMCs, taken after 12 months of ibrutinib treatment. The origin of this receptor is a human donor with chronic lymphocytic leukemia. This rearrangement joins TRBV7-9 to TRBJ1-2; 7 nucleotides align to TRBD1. CDR3: CASSWGQNYGYTF. DNA of the CDR3: TGTGCCAGCAGCTGGGGACAGAACTATGGCTACACCTTC.